The rows below give T cell receptor beta chains drawn from one sample of a study of identical twins. TCRdb re-derived calls from the 5' RACE reads in MiXCR, one entry per CDR3 protein. The table records 200,000 to 250,000 distinct CDR3 sequences, over 5.5% of them present only once. The same data also contributed to another study, on T cells expressing NK-cell markers.

The sample taken for sequencing was CD8+ T cells sorted from blood. The receptors derive from a woman aged 18-29 years in good health. Both conserved end residues are part of each CDR3. D genes are given only for firm matches. Not all rows give a size; the values are once, few, many and, for expanded clones, a class.

D	size	V	J	DNA	CDR3
TRBD1	.	TRBV27	TRBJ2-7	TGTGCCAGCACCACCTGGGGACAGGGCTCCTACGAGCAGTACTTC	CASTTWGQGSYEQYF
TRBD1	.	TRBV2	TRBJ1-2	TGTGCCAGACACACCGGGACAGGGGGAGACTATGGCTACACCTTC	CARHTGTGGDYGYTF
.	few	TRBV6-5	TRBJ2-4	TGTGCCAGCAGTTACACATTCGGGCTAGCCAAAAACATTCAGTACTTC	CASSYTFGLAKNIQYF
.	many	TRBV12-3/TRBV12-4	TRBJ2-7	TGTGCCAGCAGTTTAGCCTCCTACGAGCAGTACTTC	CASSLASYEQYF
.	many	TRBV12-3/TRBV12-4	TRBJ1-1	TGTGCCAGCAGTCCGGACAGTTTCACTGAAGCTTTCTTT	CASSPDSFTEAFF
TRBD2	few	TRBV7-9	TRBJ2-1	TGTGCCAGCAGCCCCAGGGCGGGAGTCGAGTCCTACAATGAGCAGTTCTTC	CASSPRAGVESYNEQFF
.	.	TRBV6-6	TRBJ2-1	TGTGCCAGCAGCTACGCCAATGAGCAGTTCTTC	CASSYANEQFF
.	few	TRBV28	TRBJ2-7	TGTGCCAGCAGTTTATTCGTTGATTCCAACCGTTACGAGCAGTACTTC	CASSLFVDSNRYEQYF
.	.	TRBV7-6	TRBJ2-6	TGTGCCAGCAGCGCGGGACTTTCTGGGGCCAACGTCCTGACTTTC	CASSAGLSGANVLTF
.	few	TRBV18	TRBJ1-2	TGTGCCAGCTCACCAGAGGGTACTTCTCCTTATGGCTACACCTTC	CASSPEGTSPYGYTF
TRBD2	.	TRBV5-5	TRBJ2-1	TGTGCCAGCAGCTTGCCGCGCGGGGGACACAATGAGCAGTTCTTC	CASSLPRGGHNEQFF
.	many	TRBV5-1	TRBJ1-1	TGCGCCAGCAGCCCCTCCAGCTTAAACACTGAAGCTTTCTTT	CASSPSSLNTEAFF
.	few	TRBV20-1	TRBJ1-2	TGCAGTGCTATGGATTATTCTAACTATGGCTACACCTTC	CSAMDYSNYGYTF
.	many	TRBV10-3	TRBJ2-2	TGTGCCATCAGTGAATCGAGGGGCACCGGGGAGCTGTTTTTT	CAISESRGTGELFF
.	.	TRBV3-1	TRBJ1-4	TGTGCCACCTCCCAGCATGTCCCGGGGACACCTAATGAAAAACTGTTTTTT	CATSQHVPGTPNEKLFF
.	.	TRBV10-2	TRBJ2-1	TGCGCCAGCACCATGGGACGCGCACCCTACAATGAGCAGTTCTTC	CASTMGRAPYNEQFF
.	few	TRBV4-1	TRBJ1-1	TGCGCCAGCAGCCAAGAGTCGGTCAGCACCATGAACACTGAAGCTTTCTTT	CASSQESVSTMNTEAFF
.	.	TRBV9	TRBJ2-3	TGTGCCAGCAGCGAGGACCGGGTAGATACGCAGTATTTT	CASSEDRVDTQYF
.	.	TRBV6-1	TRBJ2-7	TGTGCCAGCAGAGGCGGGGGCGTCTACGAGCAGTACTTC	CASRGGGVYEQYF
.	many	TRBV7-9	TRBJ1-2	TGTGCCAGCAGCTTAGGCGGCAATGGCTACACCTTC	CASSLGGNGYTF
.	.	TRBV29-1	TRBJ2-7	TGCAGCGTCGAAGGGGACGGCTACGAGCAGTACTTC	CSVEGDGYEQYF
.	few	TRBV14	TRBJ1-1	TGTGCCAGCAGCCACCGGTCTAACGGTGGTACTGAAGCTTTCTTT	CASSHRSNGGTEAFF
.	many	TRBV6-1	TRBJ2-7	TGTGCCAGCAGCCTCTCGGAGGGGGCTTTGTACGAGCAGTACTTC	CASSLSEGALYEQYF
.	many	TRBV12-3/TRBV12-4	TRBJ2-1	TGTGCCAGCGGGGTTGAGCAGTTCTTC	CASGVEQFF
.	.	TRBV14	TRBJ2-1	TGTGCCAGCAGCCAGCGACTAAATGCCTACAATGAGCAGTTCTTC	CASSQRLNAYNEQFF
.	.	TRBV7-6	TRBJ2-7	TGTGCCAGCAGCTTAGATCAGGGCTACGAGCAGTACTTC	CASSLDQGYEQYF
TRBD2	few	TRBV7-3	TRBJ2-7	TGTGCCAGCGGTAGCGGGGGAGGTTCCGAGCAGTACTTC	CASGSGGGSEQYF
TRBD1	.	TRBV15	TRBJ2-1	TGTGCCACCAGCAAGCGACAGGGATACAATGAGCAGTTCTTC	CATSKRQGYNEQFF
TRBD2	.	TRBV27	TRBJ2-1	TGTGCCAGCAGTTTATCGCCGGGGGGGGGGAACAATGAGCAGTTCTTC	CASSLSPGGGNNEQFF
.	.	TRBV27	TRBJ2-2	TGTGCCAGCACGGGCCTGAACACCGGGGAGCTGTTTTTT	CASTGLNTGELFF
.	few	TRBV10-1	TRBJ2-6	TGCGCCAGCAAAACGGGGCGGTGGTCTGGGGCCAACGTCCTGACTTTC	CASKTGRWSGANVLTF
.	few	TRBV29-1	TRBJ2-7	TGCAGCGTTGACACAGCGTTCGAGCAGTACTTC	CSVDTAFEQYF
.	.	TRBV7-2	TRBJ1-2	TGTGCCAGCAGGGGGAGGGAGCGTGGCTACACCTTC	CASRGRERGYTF
.	once	TRBV12-3/TRBV12-4	TRBJ2-3	TGTGCCAGCAGCTGGGCCGCTAGGACAGATACGCAGTATTTT	CASSWAARTDTQYF
TRBD1	many	TRBV7-2	TRBJ1-2	TGTGCCAGCAGCTCTCGGACAGGGGACTACACCTTC	CASSSRTGDYTF
TRBD1	few	TRBV20-1	TRBJ2-2	TGCAGTGCTAGGACAGGGATGGGCACCGGGGAGCTGTTTTTT	CSARTGMGTGELFF
TRBD2	many	TRBV5-1	TRBJ2-1	TGCGCCAGCAGCCCAGGGACTAGCGGAAAAGACTACAATGAGCAGTTCTTC	CASSPGTSGKDYNEQFF
.	.	TRBV18	TRBJ1-5	TGTGCCAGCTCACCTGGGGCCACAGGCCACTTACATAGCAATCAGCCCCAGCATTTT	CASSPGATGHLHSNQPQHF
TRBD1	few	TRBV7-9	TRBJ2-5	TGTGCCAGCAGCCCGAGGGACAGCCAAGAGACCCAGTACTTC	CASSPRDSQETQYF
.	many	TRBV7-8	TRBJ1-1	TGTGCCAGCAGCTTACACCCCCGTACTGAAGCTTTCTTT	CASSLHPRTEAFF
.	.	TRBV4-3	TRBJ2-1	TGCGCCGTGATTAGCAGAAGCTCCTACAATGAGCAGTTCTTC	CAVISRSSYNEQFF
.	many	TRBV21-1	TRBJ1-1	TGTGCCAGCAGCAAAGAATCAAGGGATCCTTGGAACACTGAAGCTTTCTTT	CASSKESRDPWNTEAFF
.	.	TRBV6-2/TRBV6-3	TRBJ1-4	TGTGCCAGCAAAGGGACGGCTAATGAAAAACTGTTTTTT	CASKGTANEKLFF
TRBD2	few	TRBV7-8	TRBJ2-5	TGTGCCAGCAGCTTGGCCGCAGGACTAGTGATTCAAGAGACCCAGTACTTC	CASSLAAGLVIQETQYF
.	many	TRBV3-1	TRBJ2-7	TGTGCCAGCAACCCCAGGGCTGCTTCCTACGAGCAGTACTTC	CASNPRAASYEQYF
.	few	TRBV29-1	TRBJ1-6	TGCAGCGTTGAAGTCGGGGCGGATTCACCCCTCCACTTT	CSVEVGADSPLHF
.	many	TRBV10-3	TRBJ2-7	TGTGCCATCAGTGAGTCTGGACAACCCTTTGACGAGCAGTACTTC	CAISESGQPFDEQYF
.	.	TRBV3-1	TRBJ1-2	TGTGCCAGCCAGGACCCTTCCGACTATGGCTACACCTTC	CASQDPSDYGYTF
.	.	TRBV7-9	TRBJ1-5	TGTGCCAGCAGTTCGGGATCTAGCAATCAGCCCCAGCATTTT	CASSSGSSNQPQHF